The sequence of this T cell receptor beta chain was determined in a study of cytomegalovirus exposure and HLA in healthy donors. V trimming: 8 bases; J trimming: 5 bases; junction bases outside the gene matches: 2. This CDR3 has 11 amino acids. In germline, CDR1 is SNHLY, CDR2 FYNNEI. Only a few counts were recorded for this clone. No antigen is known for it. The approximately 120-subject validation cohort, separate from the roughly 670-subject first cohort, included the donors. Profiled with immunoSEQ multiplex PCR; TCRdb holds only in-frame clones, not every one. Among 150,000 to 200,000 clones listed, 75% to 90% were seen once. Study observations and caveats: Subsequent analysis showed first-cohort TCR clusters tending to co-occur in some 110 validation repertoires.

This chain uses TRBV2 with TRBJ1-2; 7 positions agree with TRBD1. Material: PBMCs. The clonotype comes from a young woman in good health and CMV-seronegative. The CDR3 DNA is TGTGCCAGCGTACAGGGGTATGGCTACACCTTC. Protein: CASVQGYGYTF.